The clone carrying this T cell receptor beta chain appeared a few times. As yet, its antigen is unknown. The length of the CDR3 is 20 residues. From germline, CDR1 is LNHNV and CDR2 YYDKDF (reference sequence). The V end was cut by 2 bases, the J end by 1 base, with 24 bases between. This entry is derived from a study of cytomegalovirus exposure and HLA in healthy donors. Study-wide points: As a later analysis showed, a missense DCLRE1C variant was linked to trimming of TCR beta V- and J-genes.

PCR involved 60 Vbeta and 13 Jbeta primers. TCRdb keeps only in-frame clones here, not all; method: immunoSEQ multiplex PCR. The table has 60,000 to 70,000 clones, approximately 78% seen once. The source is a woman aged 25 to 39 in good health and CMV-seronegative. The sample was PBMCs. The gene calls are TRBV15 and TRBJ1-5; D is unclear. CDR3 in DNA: TGTGCCACCAGCAGACTAGATCGGCTAATGGTGGGTAGGAGCAATCAGCCCCAGCATTTT. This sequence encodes CATSRLDRLMVGRSNQPQHF.